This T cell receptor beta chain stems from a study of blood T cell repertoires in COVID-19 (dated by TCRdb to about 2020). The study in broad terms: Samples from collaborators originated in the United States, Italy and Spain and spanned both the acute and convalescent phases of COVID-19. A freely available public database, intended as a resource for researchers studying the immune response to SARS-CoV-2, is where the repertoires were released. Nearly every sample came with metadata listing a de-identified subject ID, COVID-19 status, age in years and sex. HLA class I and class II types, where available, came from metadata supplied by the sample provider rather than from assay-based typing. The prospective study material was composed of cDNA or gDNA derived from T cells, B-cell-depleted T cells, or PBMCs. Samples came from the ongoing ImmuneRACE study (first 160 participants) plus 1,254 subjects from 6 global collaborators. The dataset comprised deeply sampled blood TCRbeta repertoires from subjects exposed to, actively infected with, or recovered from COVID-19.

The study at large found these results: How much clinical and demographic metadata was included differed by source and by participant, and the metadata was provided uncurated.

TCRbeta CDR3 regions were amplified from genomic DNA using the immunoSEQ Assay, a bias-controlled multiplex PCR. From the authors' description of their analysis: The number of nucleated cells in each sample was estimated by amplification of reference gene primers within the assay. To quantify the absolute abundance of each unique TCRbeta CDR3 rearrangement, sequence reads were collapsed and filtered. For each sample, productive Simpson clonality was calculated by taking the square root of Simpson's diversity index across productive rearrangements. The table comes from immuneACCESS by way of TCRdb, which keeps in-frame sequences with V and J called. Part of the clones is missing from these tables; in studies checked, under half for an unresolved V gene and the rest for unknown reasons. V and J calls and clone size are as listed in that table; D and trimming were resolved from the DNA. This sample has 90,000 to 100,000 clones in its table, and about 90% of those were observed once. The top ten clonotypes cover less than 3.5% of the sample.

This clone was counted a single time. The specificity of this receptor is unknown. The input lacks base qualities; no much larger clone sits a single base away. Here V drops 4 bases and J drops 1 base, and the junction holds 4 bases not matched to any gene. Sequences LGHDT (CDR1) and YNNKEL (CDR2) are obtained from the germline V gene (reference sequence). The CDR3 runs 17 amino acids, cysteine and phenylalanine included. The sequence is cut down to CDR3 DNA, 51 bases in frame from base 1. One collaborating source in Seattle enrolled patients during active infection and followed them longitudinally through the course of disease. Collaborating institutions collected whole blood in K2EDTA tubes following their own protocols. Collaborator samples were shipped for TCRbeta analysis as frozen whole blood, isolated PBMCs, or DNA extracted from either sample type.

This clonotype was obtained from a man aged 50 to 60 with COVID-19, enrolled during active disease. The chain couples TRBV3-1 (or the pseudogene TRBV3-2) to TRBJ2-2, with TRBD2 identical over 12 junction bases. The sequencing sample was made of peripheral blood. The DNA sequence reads TGTGCCAGCAGCCCTAGCGGGGGGGCCATGAACACCGGGGAGCTGTTTTTT. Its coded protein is CASSPSGGAMNTGELFF.